This record concerns one T cell receptor (beta chain) sequence. Only in-frame clones appear in the TCRdb table, and some are missing; sequencing was by immunoSEQ multiplex PCR. This sample has over 55,000 clones, with about 96% found just once. These data come from a study of technical replicates of blood from a few donors. The CDR3 is 14 residues long. CDR1 is LNHDA, CDR2 SQIVND, per germline (reference sequence). The ends lost 7 bases at V and 3 bases at J; junction bases unmatched: 8. The sample taken for sequencing was T cells isolated from PBMCs. The receptor comes from a human donor in good health. The chain combines TRBV19 with TRBJ1-2; 7 bases are shared with TRBD1. The CDR3 sequence is CASIPTGSHYGYTF. CDR3 DNA: TGTGCCAGTATCCCGACAGGGAGTCACTATGGCTACACCTTC.